These 16 T cell receptor beta chains came from one sample sequenced in a study of shared clonotypes between healthy human individuals. Some clones are missing from TCRdb's copy, which holds only in-frame ones; the method was immunoSEQ multiplex PCR. The sample lists a few million clones; 93% were seen once. Material for sequencing was naive CD4+ T cells from PBMCs. Described subset: CD45RA+ positively selected. Receptors originate from a man between 18 and 35 years old in good health. Some clones in this sample may be carry-over from other donors' samples.

V usage is TRBV9 and J usage is TRBJ2-7; D may be TRBD1 (6 bases). V was pared by 7 bases and J by 5 bases, with 13 bases between. Germline CDR1 SGDLS, CDR2 YYNGEE. The CDR3 sequence is 12 residues long. The CDR3 loop is CASSTGLNEQYF. CDR3 DNA: TGTGCCAGCTCTACAGGGCTCAACGAGCAGTACTTC.

The chain combines TRBV7-8 with TRBJ1-5; TRBD1 is a possible D gene (5 bases). The CDR3 runs to 15 residues. V was shortened by 5 bases and J by 2 bases, with 13 bases between the two germline ends. Germline CDR1 reads SGHVS; CDR2 reads FQNEAQ. In DNA form, the CDR3 reads TGTGCCAGCAGCCTAAGGGACGGGGGCAATCAGCCCCAGCATTTT. This gives the protein CASSLRDGGNQPQHF.

The J gene is TRBJ2-1, the V gene TRBV11-2; D possibly corresponds to TRBD2 (5 bases). Germline V gene sequence: CDR1 SGHAT, CDR2 FQNNGV. This CDR3 is 13 amino acids long. Trimming removed 1 base at V and 4 bases at J, with 5 bases between. DNA of the CDR3: TGTGCCAGCAGCTTAGGGACTTACAATGAGCAGTTCTTC. Translating it yields CASSLGTYNEQFF. Filled out from reference TRBV11-2 and TRBJ2-1, the complete variable domain reads EAGVAQSPRYKIIEKRQSVAFWCNPISGHATLYWYQQILGQGPKLLIQFQNNGVVDDSQLPKDRFSAERLKGVDSTLKIQPAKLEDSAVYLCASSLGTYNEQFFGPGTRLTVL.

The chain couples TRBV7-2 to TRBJ2-7; 9 bases fit TRBD1. The CDR3 spans 15 residues. The ends lost 6 bases at V and 1 base at J; junction bases unmatched: 7. CDR1 and CDR2 (germline): SGHTA, FQGNSA. The CDR3 sequence: CASSNRQGVSYEQYF. The CDR3 DNA reads as TGTGCCAGCAGTAACCGACAGGGGGTGTCCTACGAGCAGTACTTC.

This rearrangement joins TRBV4-3 to TRBJ2-1, with a possible D match to TRBD1 (5 bases). Germline values: CDR1 LGHNA, CDR2 YSLEER. Trimming shortened V by 4 bases and J by 0 bases, and 13 bases separated the two germline ends. The CDR3 totals 16 residues. CDR3 nucleotides: TGCGCCAGCAGCCCCAACACAGGTAGCTCCTACAATGAGCAGTTCTTC. This sequence encodes CASSPNTGSSYNEQFF.

The chain carries TRBV5-6 and TRBJ2-5, with TRBD1 identical over 7 bases. The J segment lost 2 bases and the V segment lost 0 bases, leaving 7 bases of the junction unmatched. The germline CDR1 and CDR2 sequences are SGHDT and YYEEEE. The CDR3 runs 16 residues. CDR3 bases: TGTGCCAGCAGCTTGGAGGGGGCCCAGTATCAAGAGACCCAGTACTTC. Translating it yields CASSLEGAQYQETQYF.

The chain carries TRBV5-1 and TRBJ2-2; possible D gene TRBD1, 6 bases. V lost 0 bases to trimming and J lost 5 bases, with 14 bases between them. From germline, CDR1 is SGHRS and CDR2 YFSETQ. The length of the CDR3 is 16 residues. This CDR3 is CASSLETGSRTGELFF. The CDR3, as DNA: TGCGCCAGCAGCTTGGAGACAGGAAGTCGAACCGGGGAGCTGTTTTTT.

This chain uses TRBV4-1 with TRBJ1-1, with D maybe TRBD1 (6 bases). Germline-derived CDR1 and CDR2 are MGHRA and YSYEKL. The V end was cut by 4 bases, the J end by 4 bases, with 16 bases between. This CDR3 spans 15 amino acids. CDR3 DNA: TGCGCCAGCAGCCCTCGGGGGCAGCTGGGCACTGAAGCTTTCTTT. Translation: CASSPRGQLGTEAFF.

V usage is TRBV10-3 and J usage is TRBJ1-1; D gene ambiguous. Germline loops: CDR1 ENHRY, CDR2 SYGVKD. The CDR3 is 13 residues long. V gave up 8 bases and J gave up 1 base, with 11 bases separating them. CDR3 bases: TGTGCCATCGGGAACGGGAAGAACACTGAAGCTTTCTTT. Translated, it gives CAIGNGKNTEAFF.

V gene TRBV5-1 combines with J gene TRBJ2-7; D ambiguous. CDR3 length equals 15 residues. V gave up 0 bases and J gave up 4 bases, with 14 bases separating them. Per the germline V gene, CDR1 is SGHRS and CDR2 is YFSETQ. As DNA, the CDR3 is TGCGCCAGCAGCTTGGTGGGCTCGTCGGTTTACGAGCAGTACTTC. Amino acid sequence: CASSLVGSSVYEQYF.

V usage is TRBV27 and J usage is TRBJ1-5, with D perhaps TRBD1 (5 bases). The germline V gene encodes CDR1 MNHEY and CDR2 SMNVEV (reference sequence). The CDR3 loop spans 15 amino acids. The V end lost 8 bases, the J end lost 3 bases, and 17 bases lay between the germline ends. The CDR3 DNA follows: TGTGCCAGCCGGGGGGGTTCGGTCGCCAATCAGCCCCAGCATTTT. Its translation is CASRGGSVANQPQHF.

V usage is TRBV2 and J usage is TRBJ1-2; TRBD1 matches at 9 bases. Looked up from germline, CDR1 is SNHLY and CDR2 is FYNNEI. The CDR3 totals 14 residues. The V segment lost 10 bases and the J segment 9 bases; nucleotides outside the gene matches: 15. CDR3 sequence reads: CANLLDRGRPSYTF. The DNA for the CDR3 is TGTGCCAACCTACTTGACAGGGGGAGACCCAGCTACACCTTC.

The chain uses TRBV6-5 and TRBJ2-2; possibly TRBD2 for D (6 bases). CDR3 length: 15 amino acids. V gave up 6 bases and J gave up 3 bases, with 14 bases separating them. Germline loops: CDR1 MNHEY, CDR2 SVGAGI. CDR3 residues: CASSSAGGYTGELFF. CDR3 bases: TGTGCCAGCAGCTCCGCCGGAGGGTACACCGGGGAGCTGTTTTTT.

The chain uses TRBV11-3 and TRBJ2-3; the match to TRBD2 covers 12 bases. Germline V CDR1 and CDR2: SGHNT, YENEEA. Trimming at V came to 1 base and at J to 3 bases, leaving 14 bases not matched to a gene. This CDR3 has 20 amino acids. CDR3 nucleotides: TGTGCCAGCAGCTTAGGTCGTAGGCTAGCGGGAGGGCCTGAGACAGATACGCAGTATTTT. It translates to CASSLGRRLAGGPETDTQYF.

The chain employs TRBV23-1 and TRBJ1-1; maybe TRBD1 (5 bases). Being an ORF, TRBV23-1 has a function that is uncertain. V shed 2 bases and J shed 1 base, with 11 bases lying between them. The CDR3 is 15 amino acids. This chain's CDR3 is CASSQTDSKNTEAFF. The CDR3 coding sequence is TGCGCCAGCAGTCAAACCGACAGCAAGAACACTGAAGCTTTCTTT.

The chain couples TRBV27 to TRBJ1-2, with 9 bases fitting TRBD1. The CDR3 covers 15 residues. Per germline, CDR1 MNHEY and CDR2 SMNVEV (reference sequence). V lost 5 bases, J lost 8 bases, and 12 bases stayed unmatched. The CDR3 DNA follows: TGTGCCAGCAGTCCCGACAGGGGGACCGCGGAAGGCTACACCTTC. It is translated as CASSPDRGTAEGYTF.